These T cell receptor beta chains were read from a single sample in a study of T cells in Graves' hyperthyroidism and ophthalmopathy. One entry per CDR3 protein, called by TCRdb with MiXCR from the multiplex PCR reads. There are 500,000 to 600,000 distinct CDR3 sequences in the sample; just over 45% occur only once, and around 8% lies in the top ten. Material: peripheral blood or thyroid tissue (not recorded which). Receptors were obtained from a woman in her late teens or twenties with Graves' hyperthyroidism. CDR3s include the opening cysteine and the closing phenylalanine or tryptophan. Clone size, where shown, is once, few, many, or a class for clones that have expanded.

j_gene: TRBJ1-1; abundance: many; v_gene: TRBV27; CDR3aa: CASSNRGKAFF
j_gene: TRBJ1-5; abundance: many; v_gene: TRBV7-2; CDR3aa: CASSLTGTGEGQPQHF
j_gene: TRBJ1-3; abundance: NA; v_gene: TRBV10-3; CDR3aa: CAISDRDTIYF
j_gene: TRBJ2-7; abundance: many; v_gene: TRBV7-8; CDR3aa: CASSLEGDGFYEQYF
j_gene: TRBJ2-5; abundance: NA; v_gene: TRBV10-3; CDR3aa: CAIRTGETQYF
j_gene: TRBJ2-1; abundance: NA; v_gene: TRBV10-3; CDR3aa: CAISDGLAGDEQFF
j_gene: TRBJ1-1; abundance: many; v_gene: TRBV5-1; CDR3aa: CASSLAGESTEAFF
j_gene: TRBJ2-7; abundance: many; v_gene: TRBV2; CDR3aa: CASRPPGGTLYEQYF
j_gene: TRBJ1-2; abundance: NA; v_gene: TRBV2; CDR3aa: CASSDLGADRYGYTF
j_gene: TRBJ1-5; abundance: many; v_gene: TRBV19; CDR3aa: CASSMMVMSNQPQHF
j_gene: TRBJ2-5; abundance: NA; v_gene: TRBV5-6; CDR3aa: CASSPDTGDQETQYF
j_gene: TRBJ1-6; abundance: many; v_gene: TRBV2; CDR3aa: CASSPRDPSGLHF
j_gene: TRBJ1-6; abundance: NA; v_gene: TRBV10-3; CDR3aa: CAISLTGGGQENSPLHF
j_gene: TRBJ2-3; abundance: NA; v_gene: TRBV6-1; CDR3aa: CASSEGLAGGYGRQYF
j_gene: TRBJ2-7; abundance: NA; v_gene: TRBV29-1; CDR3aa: CSVSTSGRAHEQYF
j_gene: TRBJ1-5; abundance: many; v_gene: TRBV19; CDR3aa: CASSMGGLSNQPQHF
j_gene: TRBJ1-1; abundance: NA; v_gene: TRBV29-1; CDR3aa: CSPRLAGTEAFF
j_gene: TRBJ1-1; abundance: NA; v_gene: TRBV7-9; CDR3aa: CASSGQGHPSGQRNTEAFF
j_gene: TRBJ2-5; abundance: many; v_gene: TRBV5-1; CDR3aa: CASSAAGRIQETQYF
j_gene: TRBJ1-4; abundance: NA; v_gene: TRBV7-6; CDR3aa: CASSSGTNEKLFF
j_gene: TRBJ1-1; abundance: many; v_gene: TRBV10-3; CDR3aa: CAISEGQYDEAFF
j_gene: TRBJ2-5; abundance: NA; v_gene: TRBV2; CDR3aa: CASSERTVLGYTIQETQYF
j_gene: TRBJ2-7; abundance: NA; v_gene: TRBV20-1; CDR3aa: CSARDGRGTYEQYF
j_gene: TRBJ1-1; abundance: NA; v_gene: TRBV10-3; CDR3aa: CAISLVGGAFF
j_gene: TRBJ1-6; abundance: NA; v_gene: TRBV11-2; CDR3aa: CASSLAGDEGSPLHF
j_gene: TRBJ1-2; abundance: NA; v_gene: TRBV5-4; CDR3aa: CASSQVPGQFVVANYGYTF
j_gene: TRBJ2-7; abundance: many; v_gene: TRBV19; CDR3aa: CASSTGVNEQYF
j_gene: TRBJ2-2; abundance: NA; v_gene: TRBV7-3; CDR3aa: CASSSRTSGVNTGELLF
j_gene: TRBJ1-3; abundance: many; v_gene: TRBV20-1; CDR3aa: CSLTGIGNTIYF
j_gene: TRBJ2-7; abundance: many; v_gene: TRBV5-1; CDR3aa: CASSLVASGSYEQYF
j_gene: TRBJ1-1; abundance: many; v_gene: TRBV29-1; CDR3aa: CSVEGTGFTEAFF
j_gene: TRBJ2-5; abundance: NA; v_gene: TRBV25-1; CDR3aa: CASSEYGGRETQYF
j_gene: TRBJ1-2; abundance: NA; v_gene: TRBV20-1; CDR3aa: CSARAELLARFNYGYTF
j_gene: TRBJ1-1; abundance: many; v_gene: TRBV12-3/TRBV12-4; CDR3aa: CASRTYELGVNTEAFF
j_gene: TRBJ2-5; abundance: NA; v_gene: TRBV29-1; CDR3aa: CSVGGVEETQYF
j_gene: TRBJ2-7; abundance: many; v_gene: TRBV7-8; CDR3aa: CASSPTGSGRAYEQYF
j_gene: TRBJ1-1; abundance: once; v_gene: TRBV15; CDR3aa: CATSREQPDNEAFF
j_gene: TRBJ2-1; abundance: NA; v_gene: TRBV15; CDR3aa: CATSRDRRASSYNEQFF
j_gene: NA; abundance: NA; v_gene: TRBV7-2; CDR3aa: CASSLDSVYNEQYF
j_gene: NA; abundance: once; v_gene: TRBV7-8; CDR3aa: CASTWGGGLSLTDTQYF
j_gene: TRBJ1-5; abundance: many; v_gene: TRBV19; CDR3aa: CASSSGQYSNQPQHF